This T cell receptor beta chain is from a study of OX40 agonist ivuxolimab in advanced cancers. Overall study context: The eligibility criteria allowed prior anti-PD-1, anti-PD-L1 or anti-CTLA-4 therapy, and 30% to 45% had some.

The length of the CDR3 is 11 residues. The germline V gene encodes CDR1 GTSNPN and CDR2 SVGIG (reference sequence). Deletions cut 0 bases from V and 9 bases from J, with 9 bases between. Here immunoSEQ multiplex PCR was the method, and the copy in TCRdb shows in-frame clones only, minus some. Altogether 66,000 or so clones are present, roughly 90% being singletons, with the ten largest covering around 2%. This TCR was recovered from an adult with an advanced solid tumor such as melanoma, head and neck, liver or kidney cancer. The sample here was CD4+ or CD8+ T cells sorted from blood, taken in a trial of the OX40 agonist ivuxolimab. The chain joins TRBV30 to TRBJ2-7; TRBD1 is a possible D gene (5 bases). The CDR3 DNA is TGTGCCTGGAGTGTAGGGGAAGGGCAGTACTTC. Encoded protein: CAWSVGEGQYF.